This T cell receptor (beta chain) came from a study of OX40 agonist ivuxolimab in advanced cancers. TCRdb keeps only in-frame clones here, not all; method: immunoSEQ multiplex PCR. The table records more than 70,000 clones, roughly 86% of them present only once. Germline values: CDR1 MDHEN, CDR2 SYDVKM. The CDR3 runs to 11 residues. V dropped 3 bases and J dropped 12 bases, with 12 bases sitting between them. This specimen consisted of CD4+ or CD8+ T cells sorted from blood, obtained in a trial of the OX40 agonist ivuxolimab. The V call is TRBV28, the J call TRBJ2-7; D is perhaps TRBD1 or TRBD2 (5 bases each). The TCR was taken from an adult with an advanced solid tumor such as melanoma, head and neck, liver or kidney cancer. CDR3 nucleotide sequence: TGTGCCAGCAGTTTTAGAGGGGTTCGGTACTTC. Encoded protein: CASSFRGVRYF.